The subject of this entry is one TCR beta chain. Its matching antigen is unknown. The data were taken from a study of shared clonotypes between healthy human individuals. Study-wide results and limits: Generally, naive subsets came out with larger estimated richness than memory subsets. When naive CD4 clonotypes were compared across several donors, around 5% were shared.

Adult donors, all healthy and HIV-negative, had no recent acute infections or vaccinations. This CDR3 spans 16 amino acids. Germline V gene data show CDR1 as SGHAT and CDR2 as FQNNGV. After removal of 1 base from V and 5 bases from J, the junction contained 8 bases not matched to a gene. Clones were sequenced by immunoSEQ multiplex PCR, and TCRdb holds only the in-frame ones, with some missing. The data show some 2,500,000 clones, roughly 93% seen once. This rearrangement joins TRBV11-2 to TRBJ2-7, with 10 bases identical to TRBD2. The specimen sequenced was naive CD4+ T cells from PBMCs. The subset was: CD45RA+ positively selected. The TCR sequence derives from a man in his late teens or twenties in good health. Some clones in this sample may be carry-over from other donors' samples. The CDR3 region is CASSLVISGRRNEQYF. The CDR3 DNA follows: TGTGCCAGCAGCTTAGTGATTAGCGGGAGGAGGAACGAGCAGTACTTC.